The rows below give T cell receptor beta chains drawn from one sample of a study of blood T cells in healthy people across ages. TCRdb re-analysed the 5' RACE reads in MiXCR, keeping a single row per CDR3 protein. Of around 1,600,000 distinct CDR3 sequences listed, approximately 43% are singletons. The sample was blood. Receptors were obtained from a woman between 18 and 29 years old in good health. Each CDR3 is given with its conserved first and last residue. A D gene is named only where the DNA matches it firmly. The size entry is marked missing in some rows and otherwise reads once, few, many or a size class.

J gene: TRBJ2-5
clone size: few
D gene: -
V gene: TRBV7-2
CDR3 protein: CASSLSRLSQETQYF
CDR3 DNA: TGTGCCAGCAGCTTAAGCAGGCTATCACAAGAGACCCAGTACTTC

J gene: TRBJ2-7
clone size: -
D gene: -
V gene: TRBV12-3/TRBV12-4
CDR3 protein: CTSSPRGLTYEQYF
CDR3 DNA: TGTACCAGCAGCCCCCGGGGTCTAACCTACGAGCAGTACTTC

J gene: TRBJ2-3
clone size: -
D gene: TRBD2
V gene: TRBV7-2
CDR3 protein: CASSSVLAAPAPDTQYF
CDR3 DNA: TGTGCCAGCAGCTCTGTTCTAGCGGCACCTGCCCCAGATACGCAGTATTTT

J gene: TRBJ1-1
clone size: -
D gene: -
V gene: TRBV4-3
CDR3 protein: CASSLWRGLNTEAFF
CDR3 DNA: TGCGCCAGCAGCCTATGGAGAGGGCTGAACACTGAAGCTTTCTTT

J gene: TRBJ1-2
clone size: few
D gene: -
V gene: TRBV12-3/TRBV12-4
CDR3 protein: CASSRHNPLGQGYGYTF
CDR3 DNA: TGTGCCAGCAGTCGACACAATCCTCTAGGACAAGGCTATGGCTACACCTTC

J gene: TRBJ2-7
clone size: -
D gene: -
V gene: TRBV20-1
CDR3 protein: CSATRGEYEQYF
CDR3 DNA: TGCAGTGCTACTCGGGGAGAGTACGAGCAGTACTTC

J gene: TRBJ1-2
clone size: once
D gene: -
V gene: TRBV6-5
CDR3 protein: CASSDRAAHGYTF
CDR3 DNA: TGTGCCAGCAGTGACCGGGCAGCCCATGGCTACACCTTC

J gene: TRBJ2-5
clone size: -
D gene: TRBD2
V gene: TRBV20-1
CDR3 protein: CSARGLAGGGYMETQYF
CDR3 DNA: TGCAGTGCTAGAGGGCTAGCGGGAGGAGGTTATATGGAGACCCAGTACTTC

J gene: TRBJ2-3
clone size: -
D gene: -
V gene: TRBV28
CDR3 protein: CASRRRPRADTRYF
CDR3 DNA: TGTGCCAGCAGGAGACGGCCGAGGGCAGATACGCGGTATTTT

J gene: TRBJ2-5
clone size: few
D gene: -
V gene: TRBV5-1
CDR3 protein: CASSLAQVYQETQYF
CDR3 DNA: TGCGCCAGCAGCTTGGCTCAGGTGTACCAAGAGACCCAGTACTTC

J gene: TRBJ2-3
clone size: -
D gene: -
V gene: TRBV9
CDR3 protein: CASSVEPGGTDTQYF
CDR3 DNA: TGTGCCAGCAGCGTAGAGCCGGGGGGCACAGATACGCAGTATTTT

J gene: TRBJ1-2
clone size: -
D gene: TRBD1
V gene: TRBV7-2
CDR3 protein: CASSGTGRQHTF
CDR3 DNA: TGTGCCAGCAGCGGGACAGGGCGGCAACACACCTTC

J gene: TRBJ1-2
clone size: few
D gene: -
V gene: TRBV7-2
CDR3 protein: CASSRGVGYGYTF
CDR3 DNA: TGTGCCAGCAGCCGGGGAGTCGGCTATGGCTACACCTTC

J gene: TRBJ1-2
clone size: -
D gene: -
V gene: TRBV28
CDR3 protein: CASREGGDGYTF
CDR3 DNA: TGTGCCAGCCGCGAGGGGGGAGATGGCTACACCTTC

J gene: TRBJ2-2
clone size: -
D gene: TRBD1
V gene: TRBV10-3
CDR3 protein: CAISERGGLTGELFF
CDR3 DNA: TGTGCCATCAGTGAAAGAGGGGGCCTCACCGGGGAGCTGTTTTTT

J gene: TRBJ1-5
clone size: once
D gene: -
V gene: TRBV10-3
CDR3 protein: CAISEGRSQPQHF
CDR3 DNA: TGTGCCATCAGTGAGGGGAGATCACAGCCCCAGCATTTT

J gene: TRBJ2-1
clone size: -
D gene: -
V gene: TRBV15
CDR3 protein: CATSRYGETQFF
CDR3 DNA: TGTGCCACCAGCAGATACGGGGAGACCCAGTTCTTC

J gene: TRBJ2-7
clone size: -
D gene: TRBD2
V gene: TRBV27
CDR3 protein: CAGSLSPPRLAGGPRNEQYF
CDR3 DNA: TGTGCCGGCAGTTTATCGCCCCCTCGACTAGCGGGGGGGCCAAGGAATGAGCAGTACTTC

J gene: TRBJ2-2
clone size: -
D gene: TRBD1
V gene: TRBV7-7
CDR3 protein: CASSLTGVTGELFF
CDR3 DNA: TGTGCTAGCAGTTTGACAGGGGTCACCGGGGAGCTGTTTTTT

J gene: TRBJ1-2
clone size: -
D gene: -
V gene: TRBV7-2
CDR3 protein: CASTPQAGYGYTF
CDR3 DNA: TGTGCCAGCACCCCGCAGGCGGGCTATGGCTACACCTTC

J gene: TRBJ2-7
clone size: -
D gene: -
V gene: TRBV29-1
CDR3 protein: CSVVTYNSYEQYF
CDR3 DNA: TGCAGCGTTGTTACTTACAACTCCTACGAGCAGTACTTC

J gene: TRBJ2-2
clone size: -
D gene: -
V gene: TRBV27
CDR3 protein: CASRPLDGELFF
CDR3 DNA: TGTGCCAGCAGACCTTTGGACGGGGAGCTGTTTTTT

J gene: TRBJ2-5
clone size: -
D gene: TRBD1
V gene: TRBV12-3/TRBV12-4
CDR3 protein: CASSPGQGKTQYF
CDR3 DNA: TGTGCCAGCAGCCCGGGACAGGGAAAGACCCAGTACTTC

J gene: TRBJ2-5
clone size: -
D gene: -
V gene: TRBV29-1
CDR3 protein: CSVVRGEETQYF
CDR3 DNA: TGCAGCGTTGTTCGCGGCGAAGAGACCCAGTACTTC

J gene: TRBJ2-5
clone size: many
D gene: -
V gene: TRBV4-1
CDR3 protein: CASSQGLLQGKTQYF
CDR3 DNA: TGCGCCAGCAGCCAGGGACTCCTCCAGGGAAAGACCCAGTACTTC

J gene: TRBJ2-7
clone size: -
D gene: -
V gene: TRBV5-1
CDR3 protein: CASSVTGTKSYEQYF
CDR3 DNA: TGCGCCAGCAGCGTGACAGGGACTAAGTCCTACGAGCAGTACTTC

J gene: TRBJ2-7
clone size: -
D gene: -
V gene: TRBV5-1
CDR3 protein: CASSPRVSTYEQYF
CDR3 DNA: TGCGCCAGCAGCCCTAGGGTCTCCACCTACGAGCAGTACTTC

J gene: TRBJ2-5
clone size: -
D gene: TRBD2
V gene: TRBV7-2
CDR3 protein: CASSLGTSGSDQYF
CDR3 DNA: TGTGCCAGCAGCTTAGGGACTAGCGGGTCAGACCAGTACTTC

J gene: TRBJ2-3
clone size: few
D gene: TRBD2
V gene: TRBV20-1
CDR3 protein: CSARDQRGGSDTQYF
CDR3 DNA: TGCAGTGCTAGAGATCAGCGGGGGGGCTCAGATACGCAGTATTTT

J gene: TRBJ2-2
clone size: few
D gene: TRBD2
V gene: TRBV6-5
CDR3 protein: CASGGLMNTGELFF
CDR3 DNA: TGTGCCAGCGGGGGACTAATGAACACCGGGGAGCTGTTTTTT

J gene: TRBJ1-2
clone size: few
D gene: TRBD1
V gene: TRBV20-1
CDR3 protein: CSAPLRGQPVKGYTF
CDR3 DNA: TGCAGTGCTCCCCTACGGGGACAGCCGGTTAAGGGCTACACCTTC

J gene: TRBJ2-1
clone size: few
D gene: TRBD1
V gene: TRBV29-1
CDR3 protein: CSVEWTGGVYNEQFF
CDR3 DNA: TGCAGCGTTGAATGGACAGGGGGCGTATACAATGAACAGTTCTTC

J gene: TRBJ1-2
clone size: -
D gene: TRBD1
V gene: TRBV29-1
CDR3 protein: CSVGDRGSNYGYTF
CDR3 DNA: TGCAGCGTAGGGGACAGGGGGTCGAACTATGGCTACACCTTC

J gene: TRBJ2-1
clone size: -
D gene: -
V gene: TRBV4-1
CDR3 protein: CASSHRGVIDNEQFF
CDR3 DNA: TGCGCCAGCAGCCACAGGGGGGTAATCGACAATGAGCAGTTCTTC

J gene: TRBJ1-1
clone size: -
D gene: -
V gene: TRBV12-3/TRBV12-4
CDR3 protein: CASISTNSNTEAFF
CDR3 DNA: TGTGCCAGCATCTCGACAAACTCGAACACTGAAGCTTTCTTT

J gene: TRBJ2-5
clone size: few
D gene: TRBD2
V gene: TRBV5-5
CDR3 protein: CASSLLVAGETQYF
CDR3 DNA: TGTGCCAGCAGCTTGTTAGTAGCGGGAGAGACCCAGTACTTC

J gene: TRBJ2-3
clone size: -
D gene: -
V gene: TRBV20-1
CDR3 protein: CSPGASTDTQYF
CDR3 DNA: TGCAGCCCTGGGGCTAGCACAGATACGCAGTATTTT

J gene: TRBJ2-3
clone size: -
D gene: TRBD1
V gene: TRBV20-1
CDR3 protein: CSAQWRDRDSDTQYF
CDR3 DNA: TGCAGTGCTCAATGGAGGGACAGGGACTCAGATACGCAGTATTTT

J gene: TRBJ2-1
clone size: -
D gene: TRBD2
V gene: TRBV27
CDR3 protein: CASSRLAGGPVNEQFF
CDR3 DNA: TGTGCCAGCAGTCGATTAGCGGGGGGGCCGGTCAATGAGCAGTTCTTC

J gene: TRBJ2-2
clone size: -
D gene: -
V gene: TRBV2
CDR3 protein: CASSEARGSSRRELFF
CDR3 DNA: TGTGCCAGCAGTGAAGCGAGGGGGAGTTCAAGACGGGAGCTGTTTTTT

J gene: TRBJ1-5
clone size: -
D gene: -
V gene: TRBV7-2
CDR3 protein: CASSLSVEDNQPQHF
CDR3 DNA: TGTGCCAGCAGCTTAAGCGTAGAGGATAATCAGCCCCAGCATTTT

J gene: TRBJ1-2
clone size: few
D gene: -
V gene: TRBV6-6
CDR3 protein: CASSYRRDQNYGYTF
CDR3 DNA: TGTGCCAGCAGTTACAGGAGGGATCAGAACTATGGCTACACCTTC

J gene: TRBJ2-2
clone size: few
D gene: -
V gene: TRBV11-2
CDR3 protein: CASTHTGELFF
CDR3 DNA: TGTGCCAGCACCCACACCGGGGAGCTGTTTTTT

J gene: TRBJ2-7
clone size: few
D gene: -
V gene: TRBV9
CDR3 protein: CASSAYRDLGEQYF
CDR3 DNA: TGTGCCAGCAGCGCCTACAGGGATCTGGGCGAGCAGTACTTC

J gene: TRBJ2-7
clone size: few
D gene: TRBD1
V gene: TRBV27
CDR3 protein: CASSLWGTGPYEQYF
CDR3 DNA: TGTGCCAGCAGTTTATGGGGGACAGGGCCCTACGAGCAGTACTTC

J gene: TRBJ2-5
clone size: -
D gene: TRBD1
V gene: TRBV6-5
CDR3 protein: CASSLRTGNNEQYF
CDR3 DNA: TGTGCCAGCAGTTTACGGACAGGGAACAATGAGCAGTACTTC

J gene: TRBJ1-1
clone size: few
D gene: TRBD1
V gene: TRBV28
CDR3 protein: CASSFAGGGMNTEAFF
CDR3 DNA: TGTGCCAGCAGTTTCGCAGGGGGAGGGATGAACACTGAAGCTTTCTTT

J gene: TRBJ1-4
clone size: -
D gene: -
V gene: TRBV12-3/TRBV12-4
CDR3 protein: CACSLGHEKLFF
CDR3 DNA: TGTGCCTGCAGTTTAGGCCATGAAAAACTGTTTTTT

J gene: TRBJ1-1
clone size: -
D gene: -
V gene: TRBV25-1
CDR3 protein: CASSESAYGTEAFF
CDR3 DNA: TGTGCCAGCAGTGAATCGGCCTACGGCACTGAAGCTTTCTTT

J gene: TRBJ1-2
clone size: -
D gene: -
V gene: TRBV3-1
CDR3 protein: CASSQVPYGYTF
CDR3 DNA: TGTGCCAGCAGCCAAGTCCCCTATGGCTACACCTTC

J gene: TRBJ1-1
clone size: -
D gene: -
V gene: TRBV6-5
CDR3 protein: CASTPDWGRYTEAFF
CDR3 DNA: TGTGCCAGCACCCCCGATTGGGGCAGATACACTGAAGCTTTCTTT